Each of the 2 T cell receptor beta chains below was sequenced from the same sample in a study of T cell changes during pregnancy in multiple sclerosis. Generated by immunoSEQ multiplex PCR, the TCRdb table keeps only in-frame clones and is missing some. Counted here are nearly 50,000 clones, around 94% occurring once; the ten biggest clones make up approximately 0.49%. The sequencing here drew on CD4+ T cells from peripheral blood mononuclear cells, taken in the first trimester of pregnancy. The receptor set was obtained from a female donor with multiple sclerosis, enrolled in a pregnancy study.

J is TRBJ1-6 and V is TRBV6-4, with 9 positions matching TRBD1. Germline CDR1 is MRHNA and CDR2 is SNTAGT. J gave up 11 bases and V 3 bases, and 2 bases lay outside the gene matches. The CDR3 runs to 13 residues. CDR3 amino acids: CASSEGQGAPLHF. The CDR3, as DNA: TGTGCCAGCAGTGAGGGACAGGGCGCACCCCTCCACTTT.

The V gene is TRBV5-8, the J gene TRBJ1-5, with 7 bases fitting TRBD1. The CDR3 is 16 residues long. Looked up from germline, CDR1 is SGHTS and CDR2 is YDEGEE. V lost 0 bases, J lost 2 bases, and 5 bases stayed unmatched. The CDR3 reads CASSLEGGRGNQPQHF. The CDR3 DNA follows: TGTGCCAGCAGCTTGGAAGGGGGCCGGGGCAATCAGCCCCAGCATTTT.